These T cell receptor beta chains were read from a single sample in a study of post-analysis software for immune sequencing data. TCRdb called the PCR reads again in MiXCR, with one record for every CDR3 protein. The table has hundreds of thousands of distinct CDR3 sequences, approximately 53% seen once. Sequenced sample: blood. These receptors were taken from a girl aged 10 to 17 with multiple sclerosis. The CDR3 runs from the conserved cysteine through the conserved F or W. D genes are given only for firm matches. Size is stated for part of the rows, as once, few or many counts, or as a class when the clone is expanded.

D gene: TRBD2; clone size: NA; J gene: TRBJ2-5; V gene: TRBV11-2; CDR3 protein: CASSLDLAGGPGETQYF; CDR3 DNA: TGTGCCAGCAGCTTAGATCTAGCGGGGGGGCCTGGAGAGACCCAGTACTTC
D gene: NA; clone size: few; J gene: TRBJ2-5; V gene: TRBV9; CDR3 protein: CASSVGGLQETQYF; CDR3 DNA: TGTGCCAGCAGCGTAGGCGGACTGCAAGAGACCCAGTACTTC
D gene: TRBD2; clone size: few; J gene: TRBJ2-3; V gene: TRBV15; CDR3 protein: CATKATSGIDTQYF; CDR3 DNA: TGTGCCACTAAGGCGACTAGCGGGATTGATACGCAGTATTTT
D gene: TRBD1; clone size: NA; J gene: TRBJ1-4; V gene: TRBV5-1; CDR3 protein: CACSLGTGSNEKLFF; CDR3 DNA: TGCGCCTGCAGCTTGGGGACAGGGAGTAATGAAAAACTGTTTTTT
D gene: TRBD2; clone size: NA; J gene: TRBJ2-1; V gene: TRBV20-1; CDR3 protein: CSARVAGRDYNEQFF; CDR3 DNA: TGCAGTGCACGAGTCGCCGGGAGGGACTACAATGAGCAGTTCTTC
D gene: NA; clone size: NA; J gene: TRBJ2-2; V gene: TRBV7-6; CDR3 protein: CASSAPTGGSTGELFF; CDR3 DNA: TGTGCCAGCAGCGCACCGACTGGGGGGAGCACCGGGGAGCTGTTTTTT
D gene: TRBD2; clone size: few; J gene: TRBJ2-7; V gene: TRBV5-1; CDR3 protein: CASSPGLAGLEQYF; CDR3 DNA: TGCGCCAGCAGCCCGGGACTAGCGGGACTCGAGCAGTACTTC
D gene: NA; clone size: NA; J gene: TRBJ2-7; V gene: TRBV5-1; CDR3 protein: CASSPRDTDYEQYF; CDR3 DNA: TGCGCCAGCAGCCCCAGGGACACTGACTACGAGCAGTACTTC
D gene: NA; clone size: NA; J gene: TRBJ2-1; V gene: TRBV7-9; CDR3 protein: CASSLGARLSYNEQFF; CDR3 DNA: TGTGCCAGCAGCTTAGGGGCGCGACTCTCCTACAATGAGCAGTTCTTC
D gene: TRBD2; clone size: NA; J gene: TRBJ2-1; V gene: TRBV7-2; CDR3 protein: CASSLAGTSGLYNEQFF; CDR3 DNA: TGTGCCAGCAGCTTAGCGGGGACTAGCGGATTATACAATGAGCAGTTCTTC
D gene: NA; clone size: once; J gene: TRBJ1-5; V gene: TRBV6-1; CDR3 protein: CASSEAQVLNQPQHF; CDR3 DNA: TGTGCCAGCAGTGAAGCACAGGTTCTCAATCAGCCCCAGCATTTT
D gene: NA; clone size: NA; J gene: TRBJ2-7; V gene: TRBV12-3/TRBV12-4; CDR3 protein: CASSNLQGYKQYF; CDR3 DNA: TGTGCCAGCAGTAATCTCCAGGGGTACAAGCAGTACTTC
D gene: NA; clone size: NA; J gene: TRBJ1-5; V gene: TRBV10-3; CDR3 protein: CAITRDRGQPQHF; CDR3 DNA: TGTGCCATCACCAGGGACCGAGGACAGCCCCAGCATTTT
D gene: NA; clone size: NA; J gene: TRBJ1-1; V gene: TRBV29-1; CDR3 protein: CSVEWAGTEAFF; CDR3 DNA: TGCAGCGTTGAATGGGCAGGCACTGAAGCTTTCTTT
D gene: TRBD1; clone size: NA; J gene: TRBJ1-1; V gene: TRBV29-1; CDR3 protein: CSVDSAGTGMNTEAFF; CDR3 DNA: TGCAGCGTCGACTCTGCAGGGACAGGGATGAACACTGAAGCTTTCTTT
D gene: NA; clone size: NA; J gene: TRBJ2-7; V gene: TRBV29-1; CDR3 protein: CSVAGSNEQYF; CDR3 DNA: TGCAGCGTTGCAGGGTCCAACGAGCAGTACTTC
D gene: NA; clone size: NA; J gene: TRBJ2-7; V gene: TRBV4-1; CDR3 protein: CASSQLITYYEQYF; CDR3 DNA: TGCGCCAGCAGCCAATTAATAACCTACTACGAGCAGTACTTC
D gene: NA; clone size: NA; J gene: TRBJ2-5; V gene: TRBV20-1; CDR3 protein: CSGNRAQETQYF; CDR3 DNA: TGCAGTGGGAACAGGGCCCAAGAGACCCAGTACTTC
D gene: NA; clone size: few; J gene: TRBJ1-2; V gene: TRBV5-1; CDR3 protein: CASSLELGAAYGYTF; CDR3 DNA: TGCGCCAGCAGCTTGGAGTTAGGGGCCGCCTATGGCTACACCTTC
D gene: NA; clone size: once; J gene: TRBJ2-1; V gene: TRBV5-1; CDR3 protein: CASSWDGGSNEQFF; CDR3 DNA: TGCGCCAGCAGTTGGGACGGAGGTAGTAATGAGCAGTTTTTC
D gene: NA; clone size: once; J gene: TRBJ1-6; V gene: TRBV6-1; CDR3 protein: CASRVAAGNSPLHF; CDR3 DNA: TGTGCCAGCAGGGTTGCGGCAGGCAATTCACCCCTCCACTTT
D gene: NA; clone size: few; J gene: TRBJ1-2; V gene: TRBV27; CDR3 protein: CASSLQGWGYGYTF; CDR3 DNA: TGTGCCAGCAGTTTACAGGGATGGGGCTATGGCTACACCTTC
D gene: NA; clone size: NA; J gene: TRBJ2-1; V gene: TRBV5-6; CDR3 protein: CASSSMAEYPIEGQFF; CDR3 DNA: TGTGCCAGCAGCTCCATGGCGGAATATCCAATCGAGGGGCAGTTCTTC
D gene: NA; clone size: NA; J gene: TRBJ2-1; V gene: TRBV5-1; CDR3 protein: CASSYQGFEQFF; CDR3 DNA: TGCGCCAGCAGCTATCAGGGTTTTGAGCAGTTCTTC
D gene: TRBD1; clone size: NA; J gene: TRBJ2-3; V gene: TRBV29-1; CDR3 protein: CSVDRGRQDTQYF; CDR3 DNA: TGCAGCGTAGACAGGGGGAGGCAAGATACGCAGTATTTT
D gene: NA; clone size: NA; J gene: TRBJ2-2; V gene: TRBV5-1; CDR3 protein: CASSLKGPNTGELFF; CDR3 DNA: TGCGCCAGCAGCTTAAAAGGACCGAACACCGGGGAGCTGTTTTTT
D gene: NA; clone size: NA; J gene: TRBJ2-3; V gene: TRBV29-1; CDR3 protein: CSVEALDTQYF; CDR3 DNA: TGCAGCGTTGAGGCCTTAGATACGCAGTATTTT